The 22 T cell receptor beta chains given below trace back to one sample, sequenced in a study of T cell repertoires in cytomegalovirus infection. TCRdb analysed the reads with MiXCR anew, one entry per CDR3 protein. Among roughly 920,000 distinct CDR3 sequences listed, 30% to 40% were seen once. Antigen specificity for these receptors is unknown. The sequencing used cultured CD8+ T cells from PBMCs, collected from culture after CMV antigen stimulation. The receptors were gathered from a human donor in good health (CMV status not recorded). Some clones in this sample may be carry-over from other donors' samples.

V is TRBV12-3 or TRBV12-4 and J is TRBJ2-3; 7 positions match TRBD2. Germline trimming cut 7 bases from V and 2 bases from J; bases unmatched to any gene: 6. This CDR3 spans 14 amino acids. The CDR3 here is CASTLGGDTDTQYF. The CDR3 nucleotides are TGTGCCAGCACCCTGGGGGGGGACACAGATACGCAGTATTTT.

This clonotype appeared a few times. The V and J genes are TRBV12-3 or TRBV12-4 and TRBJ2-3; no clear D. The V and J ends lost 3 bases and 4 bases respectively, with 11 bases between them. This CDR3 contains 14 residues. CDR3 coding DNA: TGTGCCAGCAGTTTTTCTAGTATCCCAGATACGCAGTATTTT. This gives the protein CASSFSSIPDTQYF.

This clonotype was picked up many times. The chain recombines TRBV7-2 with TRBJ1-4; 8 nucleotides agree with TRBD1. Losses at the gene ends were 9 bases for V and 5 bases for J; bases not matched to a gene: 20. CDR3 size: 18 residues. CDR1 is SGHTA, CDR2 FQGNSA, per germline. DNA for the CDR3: TGTGCCAGTCACAGCGGGCAGGGGGCTCCATGGGGAAATGAAAAACTGTTTTTT. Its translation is CASHSGQGAPWGNEKLFF.

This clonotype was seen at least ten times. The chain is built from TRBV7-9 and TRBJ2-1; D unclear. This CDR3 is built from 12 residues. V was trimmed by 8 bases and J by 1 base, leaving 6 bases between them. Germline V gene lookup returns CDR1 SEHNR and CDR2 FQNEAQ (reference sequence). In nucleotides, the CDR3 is TGTGCCAGCCGGAGATCCTACAATGAGCAGTTCTTC. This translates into CASRRSYNEQFF.

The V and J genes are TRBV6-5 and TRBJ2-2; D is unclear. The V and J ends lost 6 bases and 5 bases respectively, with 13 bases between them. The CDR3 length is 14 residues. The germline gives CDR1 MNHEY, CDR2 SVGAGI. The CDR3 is CASRPTDGTGELFF. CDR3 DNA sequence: TGTGCCAGCAGACCGACGGACGGGACCGGGGAGCTGTTTTTT.

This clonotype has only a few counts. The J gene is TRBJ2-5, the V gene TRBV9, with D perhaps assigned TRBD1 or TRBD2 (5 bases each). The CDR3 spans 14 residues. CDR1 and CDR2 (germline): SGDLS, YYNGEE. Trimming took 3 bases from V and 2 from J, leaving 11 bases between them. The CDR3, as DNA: TGTGCCAGCAGCGCAGGGAGTGGGCAAGAGACCCAGTACTTC. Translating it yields CASSAGSGQETQYF. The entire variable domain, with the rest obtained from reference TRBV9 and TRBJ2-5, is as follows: DSGVTQTPKHLITATGQRVTLRCSPRSGDLSVYWYQQSLDQGLQFLIQYYNGEERAKGNILERFSAQQFPDLHSELNLSSLELGDSALYFCASSAGSGQETQYFGPGTRLLVL.

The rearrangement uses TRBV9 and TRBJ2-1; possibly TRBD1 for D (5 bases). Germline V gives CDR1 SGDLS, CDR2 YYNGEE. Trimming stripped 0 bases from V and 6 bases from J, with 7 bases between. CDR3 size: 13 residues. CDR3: CASSVGDSNEQFF. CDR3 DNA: TGTGCCAGCAGCGTAGGTGACAGCAATGAGCAGTTCTTC.

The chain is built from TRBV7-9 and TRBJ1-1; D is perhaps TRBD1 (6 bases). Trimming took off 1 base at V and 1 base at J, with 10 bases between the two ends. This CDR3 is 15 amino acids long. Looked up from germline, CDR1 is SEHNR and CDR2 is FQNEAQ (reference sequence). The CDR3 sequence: CASSLVVRGNTEAFF. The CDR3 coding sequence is TGTGCCAGCAGCTTAGTGGTCAGGGGGAACACTGAAGCTTTCTTT.

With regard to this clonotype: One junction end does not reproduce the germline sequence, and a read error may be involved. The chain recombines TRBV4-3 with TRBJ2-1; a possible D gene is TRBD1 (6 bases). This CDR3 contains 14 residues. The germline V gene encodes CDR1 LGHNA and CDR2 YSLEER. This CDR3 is CANSQTYRDNEQFF. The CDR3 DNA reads TGCGCCAACAGCCAGACCTACAGGGACAATGAGCAGTTCTTC.

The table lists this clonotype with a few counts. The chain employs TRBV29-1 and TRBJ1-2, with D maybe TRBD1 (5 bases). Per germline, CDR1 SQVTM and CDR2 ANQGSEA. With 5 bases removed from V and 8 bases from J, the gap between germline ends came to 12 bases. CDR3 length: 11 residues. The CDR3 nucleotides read TGCAGCGTTCCCCTGGACAACGGCTACACCTTC. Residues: CSVPLDNGYTF.

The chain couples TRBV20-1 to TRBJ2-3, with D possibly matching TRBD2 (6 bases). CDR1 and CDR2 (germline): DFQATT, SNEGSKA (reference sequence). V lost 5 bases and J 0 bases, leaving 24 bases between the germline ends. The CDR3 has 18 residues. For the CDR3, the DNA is TGCAGTGCTCCCCAATTCCACCACGGGACTGAGAGCACAGATACGCAGTATTTT. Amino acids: CSAPQFHHGTESTDTQYF.

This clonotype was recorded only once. This CDR3 reads CSASGGQAYLGEKLFF. The CDR3 DNA sequence: TGCAGTGCTAGTGGGGGACAGGCATATCTCGGAGAAAAACTGTTTTTT. The V and J genes are TRBV20-1 and TRBJ1-4, with 8 positions matching TRBD1. The germline gives CDR1 DFQATT, CDR2 SNEGSKA (reference sequence). There are 16 residues in the CDR3. Germline trimming cut 3 bases from V and 8 bases from J; bases unmatched to any gene: 14.

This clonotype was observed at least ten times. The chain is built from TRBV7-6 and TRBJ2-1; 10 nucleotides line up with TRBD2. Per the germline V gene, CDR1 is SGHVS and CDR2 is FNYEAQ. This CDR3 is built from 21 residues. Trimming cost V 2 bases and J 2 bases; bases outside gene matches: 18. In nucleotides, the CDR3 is TGTGCCAGCAGCTTATTGGCATTGGGCCTCGCTAGCGGGGGCGCCTACAATGAGCAGTTCTTC. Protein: CASSLLALGLASGGAYNEQFF.

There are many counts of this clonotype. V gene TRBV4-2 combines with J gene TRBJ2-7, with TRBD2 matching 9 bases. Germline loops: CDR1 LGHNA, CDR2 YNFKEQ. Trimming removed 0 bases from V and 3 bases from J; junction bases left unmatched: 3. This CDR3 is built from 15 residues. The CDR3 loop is CASSQDETSGYEQYF. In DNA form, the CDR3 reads TGTGCCAGCAGCCAAGATGAGACTAGCGGCTACGAGCAGTACTTC.

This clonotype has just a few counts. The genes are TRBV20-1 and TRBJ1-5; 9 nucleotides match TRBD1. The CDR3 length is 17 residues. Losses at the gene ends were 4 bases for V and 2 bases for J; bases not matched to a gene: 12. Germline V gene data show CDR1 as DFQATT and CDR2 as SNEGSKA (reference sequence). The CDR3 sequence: CSATGTGRMGGNQPQHF. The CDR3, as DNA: TGCAGTGCTACCGGGACAGGGCGAATGGGGGGCAATCAGCCCCAGCATTTT.

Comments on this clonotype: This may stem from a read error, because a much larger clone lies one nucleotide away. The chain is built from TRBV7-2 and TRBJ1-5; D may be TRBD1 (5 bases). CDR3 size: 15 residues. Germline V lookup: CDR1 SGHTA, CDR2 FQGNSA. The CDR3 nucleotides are TGTGCCAGCAGCTTAGCTGGGACCGGCAATCAGTCCCAGCATTTT. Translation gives CASSLAGTGNQSQHF.

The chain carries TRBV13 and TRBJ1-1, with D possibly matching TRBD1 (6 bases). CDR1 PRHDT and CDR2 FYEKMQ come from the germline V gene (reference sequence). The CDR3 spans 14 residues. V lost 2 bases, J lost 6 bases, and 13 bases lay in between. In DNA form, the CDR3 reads TGTGCCAGCAGCTTACTACAGGGTAGGGCTGAAGCTTTCTTT. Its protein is CASSLLQGRAEAFF. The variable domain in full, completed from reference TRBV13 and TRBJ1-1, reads AAGVIQSPRHLIKEKRETATLKCYPIPRHDTVYWYQQGPGQDPQFLISFYEKMQSDKGSIPDRFSAQQFSDYHSELNMSSLELGDSALYFCASSLLQGRAEAFFGQGTRLTVV.

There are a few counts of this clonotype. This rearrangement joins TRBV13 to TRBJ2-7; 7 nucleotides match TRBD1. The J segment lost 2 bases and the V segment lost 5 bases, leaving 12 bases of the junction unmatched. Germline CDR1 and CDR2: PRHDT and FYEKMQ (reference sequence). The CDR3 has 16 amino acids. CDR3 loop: CASSTNDGQATYEQYF. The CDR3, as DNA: TGTGCCAGCAGCACAAATGATGGACAGGCGACCTACGAGCAGTACTTC.

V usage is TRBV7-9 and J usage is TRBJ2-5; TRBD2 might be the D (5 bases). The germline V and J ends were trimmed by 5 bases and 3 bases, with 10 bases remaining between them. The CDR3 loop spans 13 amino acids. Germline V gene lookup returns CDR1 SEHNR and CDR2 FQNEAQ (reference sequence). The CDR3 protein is CASSHDGKETQYF. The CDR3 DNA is TGTGCCAGCAGCCACGACGGGAAAGAGACCCAGTACTTC.

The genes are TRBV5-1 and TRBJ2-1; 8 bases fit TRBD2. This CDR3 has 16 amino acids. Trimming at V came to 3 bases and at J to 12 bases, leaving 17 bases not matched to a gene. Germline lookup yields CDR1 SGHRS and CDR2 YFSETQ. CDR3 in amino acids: CASSSLAGPSAGGQFF. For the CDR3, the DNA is TGCGCCAGCAGCTCGTTAGCGGGGCCGTCCGCGGGTGGGCAGTTCTTC.

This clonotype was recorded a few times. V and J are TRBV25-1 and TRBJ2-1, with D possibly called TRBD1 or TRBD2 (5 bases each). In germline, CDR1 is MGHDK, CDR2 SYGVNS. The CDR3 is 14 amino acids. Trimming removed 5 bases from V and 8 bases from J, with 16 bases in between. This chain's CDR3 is CASSPGQGWDEQFF. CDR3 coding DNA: TGTGCCAGCAGTCCGGGGCAGGGTTGGGATGAGCAGTTCTTC.

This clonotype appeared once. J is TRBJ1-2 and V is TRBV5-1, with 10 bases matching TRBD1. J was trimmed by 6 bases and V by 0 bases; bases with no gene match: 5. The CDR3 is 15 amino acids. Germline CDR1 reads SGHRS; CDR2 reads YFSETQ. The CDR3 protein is CASSLGTGGFDGYTF. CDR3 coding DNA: TGCGCCAGCAGCTTGGGGACAGGGGGATTTGATGGCTACACCTTC.